This T cell receptor beta chain appears in the sequencing data of a study of PD-1 blockade in mismatch repair-deficient tumors. Repertoires were generated with immunoSEQ multiplex PCR, while TCRdb's copy carries only in-frame clones and drops some. The sample has some 16,000 clones; about 84% are singletons. Points on this clone: Antigen specificity is unknown.

Germline values: CDR1 MNHEY, CDR2 SMNVEV (reference sequence). The CDR3 totals 16 residues. The V end was cut by 3 bases, the J end by 6 bases, with 17 bases between. Time point indicated: roughly ten-day in vitro stimulation with candidate neoantigen peptide 5. Seven ELISpot-reactive neoantigen peptides each drove a roughly eleven-day in vitro stimulation. An identically run culture lacking peptide was the fold-change baseline. The clonotype originates from an adult with mismatch repair-deficient cancer. The rearrangement uses TRBV27 and TRBJ1-4; a possible D gene is TRBD1 (6 bases). The material was cells cultured in vitro, obtained from a patient treated with pembrolizumab. The CDR3 nucleotides are TGTGCCAGCAGTTTGACGGGGGGCGCGCTTTATGAAAAACTGTTTTTT. It specifies CASSLTGGALYEKLFF.